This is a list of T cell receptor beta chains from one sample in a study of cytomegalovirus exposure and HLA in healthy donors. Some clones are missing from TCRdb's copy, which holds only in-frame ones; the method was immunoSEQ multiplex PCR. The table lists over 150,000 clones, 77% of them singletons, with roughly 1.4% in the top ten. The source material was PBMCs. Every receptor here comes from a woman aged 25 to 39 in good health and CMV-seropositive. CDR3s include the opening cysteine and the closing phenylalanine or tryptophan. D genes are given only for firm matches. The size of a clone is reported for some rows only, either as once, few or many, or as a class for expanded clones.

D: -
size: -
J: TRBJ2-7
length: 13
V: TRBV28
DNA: TGTGCCAGCAGTTTAGGGCAGGTGTACGAGCAGTACTTC
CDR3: CASSLGQVYEQYF

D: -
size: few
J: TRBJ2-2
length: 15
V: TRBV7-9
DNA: TGTGCCAGCAGCTTGCAGAATTCGAACACCGGGGAGCTGTTTTTT
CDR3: CASSLQNSNTGELFF

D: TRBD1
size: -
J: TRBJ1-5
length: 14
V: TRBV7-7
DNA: TGTGCCAGAACGACAGGGGATAGCAATCAGCCCCAGCATTTT
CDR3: CARTTGDSNQPQHF

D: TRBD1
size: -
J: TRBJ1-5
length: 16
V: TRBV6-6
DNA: TGTGCCAGCACTCCTGCGACAGGGAGAACCAATCAGCCCCAGCATTTT
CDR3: CASTPATGRTNQPQHF

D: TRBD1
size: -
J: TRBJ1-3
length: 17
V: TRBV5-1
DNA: TGCGCCAGCAGCCTGTACCCCGGGGACAGGGGGATTAACACCATATATTTT
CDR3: CASSLYPGDRGINTIYF

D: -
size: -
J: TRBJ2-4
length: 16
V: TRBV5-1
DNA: TGCGCCAGCAGAAAGACAGATTCCTTAGCCAAAAACATTCAGTACTTC
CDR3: CASRKTDSLAKNIQYF

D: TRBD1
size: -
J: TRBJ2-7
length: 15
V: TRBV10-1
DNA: TGCGCCAGCCAAGTAAGGACAGGGGTAGACTACGAGCAGTACTTC
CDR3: CASQVRTGVDYEQYF

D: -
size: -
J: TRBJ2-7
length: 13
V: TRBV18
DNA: TGTGCCAGCTCACTGACACAAGCCTACGAGCAGTACTTC
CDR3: CASSLTQAYEQYF

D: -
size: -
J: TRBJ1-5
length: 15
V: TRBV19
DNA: TGTGCCAGTAGTATAGATCGAGACCTAGCTCAGCCCCAGCATTTT
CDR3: CASSIDRDLAQPQHF

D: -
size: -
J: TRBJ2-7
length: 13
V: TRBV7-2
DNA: TGTGCCAGCAGCTTAGGCGTGAATTACGAGCAGTACTTC
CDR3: CASSLGVNYEQYF